Each of the 23 T cell receptor beta chains below was sequenced from the same sample in a study of cytomegalovirus exposure and HLA in healthy donors. PCR employed 60 Vbeta and 13 Jbeta primers. Produced via immunoSEQ multiplex PCR; TCRdb's table is partial and in-frame only. The sample records approximately 130,000 clones, just under 85% being singletons. The sample comprised PBMCs. These TCRs come from a boy aged 2 to 10 in good health and CMV-seronegative.

The V call is TRBV2, the J call TRBJ2-1; a possible D gene is TRBD2 (5 bases). Germline CDR1 reads SNHLY; CDR2 reads FYNNEI. With 11 bases removed from V and 6 bases from J, the gap between germline ends came to 20 bases. The CDR3 consists of 14 residues. Written as DNA, the CDR3 is TGTGCCGCCGTTGCGGGTAAGAGTCCCAATGAGCAGTTCTTC. This translates into CAAVAGKSPNEQFF. Full variable domain (missing parts from reference TRBV2 and TRBJ2-1): EPEVTQTPSHQVTQMGQEVILRCVPISNHLYFYWYRQILGQKVEFLVSFYNNEISEKSEIFDDQFSVERPDGSNFTLKIRSTKLEDSAMYFCAAVAGKSPNEQFFGPGTRLTVL.

The rearrangement links TRBV7-8 to TRBJ2-2; D is perhaps TRBD2 (6 bases). Germline V CDR1 and CDR2: SGHVS, FQNEAQ. This CDR3 is built from 17 residues. Trimming took 5 bases from V and 6 from J, leaving 22 bases between them. The CDR3 spells CASSPHRLVVQPGELFF. CDR3 bases: TGTGCCAGCAGCCCCCACCGACTAGTCGTTCAGCCCGGGGAGCTGTTTTTT.

This chain links TRBV2 with TRBJ2-3; 13 bases map to TRBD2. From germline, CDR1 is SNHLY and CDR2 FYNNEI. The CDR3 is made up of 15 amino acids. V lost 8 bases, J lost 4 bases, and 6 bases stayed unmatched. CDR3 protein: CASRGLAGNPDTQYF. CDR3 nucleotide sequence: TGTGCCAGCCGGGGACTAGCGGGGAACCCAGATACGCAGTATTTT. The full variable domain, completed using reference TRBV2 and TRBJ2-3, is EPEVTQTPSHQVTQMGQEVILRCVPISNHLYFYWYRQILGQKVEFLVSFYNNEISEKSEIFDDQFSVERPDGSNFTLKIRSTKLEDSAMYFCASRGLAGNPDTQYFGPGTRLTVL.

The genes are TRBV7-6 and TRBJ2-6; D is unresolved. Germline loops: CDR1 SGHVS, CDR2 FNYEAQ. Trimming removed 5 bases at V and 3 bases at J, with 11 bases between. The CDR3 runs 15 residues. DNA of the CDR3: TGTGCCAGCAGCCCACGACTCGGTGGGGCCAACGTCCTGACTTTC. Its translation is CASSPRLGGANVLTF.

The chain recombines TRBV7-8 with TRBJ2-7; TRBD2 agrees at 9 bases. V was pared by 0 bases and J by 2 bases, with 11 bases of the junction left unmatched. This CDR3 region has 18 residues. CDR1 SGHVS and CDR2 FQNEAQ come from the germline V gene. The CDR3 sequence: CASSLAAISGGLPYEQYF. The CDR3 DNA sequence: TGTGCCAGCAGCTTAGCCGCAATTAGCGGGGGCCTCCCCTACGAGCAGTACTTC.

This clone was detected only once. This chain uses TRBV5-4 with TRBJ1-6; 8 nucleotides match TRBD1. The V gene's germline CDR1 is SGHNT and CDR2 YYREEE (reference sequence). The CDR3 runs to 15 residues. V shed 4 bases and J 7 bases; nucleotides not matched to a gene: 7. CDR3 coding DNA: TGTGCCAGCAGCCTAGGACAGGGTCGGAATTCACCCCTCCACTTT. Its protein is CASSLGQGRNSPLHF.

The V and J genes are TRBV2 and TRBJ2-7, with unresolved D. V was shortened by 3 bases and J by 0 bases, with 3 bases between the two germline ends. This CDR3 spans 12 amino acids. The germline V gene encodes CDR1 SNHLY and CDR2 FYNNEI. In DNA form, the CDR3 reads TGTGCCAGCAGTGACGGCTCCTACGAGCAGTACTTC. It translates to CASSDGSYEQYF.

The J gene is TRBJ1-5, the V gene TRBV7-8; D not resolved. V was cut by 5 bases and J by 1 base, with 18 bases left in between. The length of the CDR3 is 17 residues. Looked up from germline, CDR1 is SGHVS and CDR2 is FQNEAQ. In nucleotides, the CDR3 is TGTGCCAGCAGCACTGCCACAGTCCTACAGAGCAATCAGCCCCAGCATTTT. The encoded protein is CASSTATVLQSNQPQHF.

This sequence joins TRBV14 and TRBJ2-2; D gene unclear. Trimming stripped 0 bases from V and 4 bases from J, with 15 bases between. The germline CDR1 and CDR2 sequences are SGHDN and FVKESK. The CDR3 length is 17 residues. Written as DNA, the CDR3 is TGTGCCAGCAGCCAAGATGTGGTGCCCACTACCACCGGGGAGCTGTTTTTT. This codes for CASSQDVVPTTTGELFF.

The rearrangement joins TRBV30 to TRBJ2-1, with D possibly matching TRBD2 (6 bases). Deletions cut 1 base from V and 0 bases from J, with 10 bases between. The CDR3 is made up of 15 amino acids. Germline V gene lookup returns CDR1 GTSNPN and CDR2 SVGIG (reference sequence). The CDR3 reads CAWSGSGLSYNEQFF. The CDR3 DNA reads as TGTGCCTGGAGTGGCTCGGGACTCTCCTACAATGAGCAGTTCTTC.

The J gene is TRBJ2-7, the V gene TRBV6-1; maybe TRBD1 (5 bases). The CDR3 is made up of 17 amino acids. Germline V CDR1 and CDR2: MNHNS, SASEGT. Trimming shortened V by 4 bases and J by 0 bases, and 19 bases separated the two germline ends. The CDR3 is CASSASPGRVSSYEQYV. The CDR3 DNA reads as TGTGCCAGCAGTGCAAGTCCAGGCAGGGTTAGCTCCTACGAGCAGTACGTC.

In this sample, this clone turned up a few times. The same CDR3 also results from other DNA sequences found in this sample. This chain links TRBV7-2 with TRBJ1-1, with 7 bases fitting TRBD1. J gave up 3 bases and V 4 bases, and 8 bases lay outside the gene matches. The CDR3 contains 15 residues. The germline V gene encodes CDR1 SGHTA and CDR2 FQGNSA. CDR3 loop: CASSSRQGLDTEAFF. The CDR3 coding sequence is TGTGCCAGCAGCTCTCGACAGGGACTGGACACTGAAGCTTTCTTT.

This clone was detected only a few times. The V call is TRBV19, the J call TRBJ1-4, with 9 bases lining up with TRBD1. Trimming took 7 bases from V and 5 from J; bases not matched to a gene: 11. From germline, CDR1 is LNHDA and CDR2 SQIVND (reference sequence). The CDR3 has 16 residues. The CDR3: CASKFTPGQGNEKLFF. Written as DNA, the CDR3 is TGTGCCAGTAAGTTTACCCCGGGACAGGGAAATGAAAAACTGTTTTTT.

The rearrangement links TRBV5-1 to TRBJ2-3, with 7 bases lining up with TRBD2. This CDR3 is built from 17 residues. V trimming: 5 bases; J trimming: 3 bases; junction bases outside the gene matches: 15. Germline CDR1 reads SGHRS; CDR2 reads YFSETQ. The CDR3, as DNA: TGCGCCAGCAGGTTATACTCCCGGGACTACGTGACAGATACGCAGTATTTT. Encoded protein: CASRLYSRDYVTDTQYF.

The chain joins TRBV30 to TRBJ1-1; D is unresolved. Deletions cut 0 bases from V and 2 bases from J, with 13 bases between. The germline CDR1 and CDR2 sequences are GTSNPN and SVGIG (reference sequence). The CDR3 is 15 residues long. CDR3 DNA: TGTGCCTGGAGTGTACGACTACAGATTAACACTGAAGCTTTCTTT. Amino acid sequence: CAWSVRLQINTEAFF.

The chain uses TRBV5-4 and TRBJ1-1, with 9 bases identical to TRBD1. Losses at the gene ends were 4 bases for V and 4 bases for J; bases not matched to a gene: 11. Per the germline V gene, CDR1 is SGHNT and CDR2 is YYREEE (reference sequence). The CDR3 spans 16 residues. The CDR3: CASSRPTGGRGTEAFF. The DNA for the CDR3 is TGTGCCAGCAGCCGGCCTACAGGGGGCCGGGGCACTGAAGCTTTCTTT.

The J gene is TRBJ2-5, the V gene TRBV7-3; the D gene is possibly TRBD2 (6 bases). Germline V lookup: CDR1 SGHTA, CDR2 FQGTGA. V lost 4 bases and J lost 1, with 10 bases in between. The CDR3 runs 14 residues. CDR3 amino acids: CASSSEGPQETQYF. The DNA for the CDR3 is TGTGCCAGCAGCTCGGAGGGACCCCAAGAGACCCAGTACTTC.

This clone has more than one count but fewer than ten. The J gene is TRBJ2-7, the V gene TRBV7-3; 8 nucleotides line up with TRBD2. The length of the CDR3 is 14 residues. V dropped 1 base and J dropped 2; count of bases not matched to a gene: 1. Looked up from germline, CDR1 is SGHTA and CDR2 is FQGTGA. This chain's CDR3 is CASSLNGGAYEQYF. The CDR3 DNA sequence: TGTGCCAGCAGCTTAAACGGGGGGGCCTACGAGCAGTACTTC.

V usage is TRBV7-2 and J usage is TRBJ1-2; 7 bases map to TRBD1. Looked up from germline, CDR1 is SGHTA and CDR2 is FQGNSA. V was pared by 4 bases and J by 6 bases, with 8 bases of the junction left unmatched. The CDR3 runs 14 residues. CDR3 DNA: TGTGCCAGCAGCTCCCCAGGGGGGTGGAATGGCTACACCTTC. Residues: CASSSPGGWNGYTF.

The chain uses TRBV6-1 and TRBJ1-2, with D possibly TRBD1 on 5 matching bases. The CDR3 has 15 residues. Between the trimmed V and J ends, which lost 7 bases and 2 bases, there was a span of 17 bases. Germline CDR1 and CDR2: MNHNS and SASEGT. DNA for the CDR3: TGTGCCAGCACCAACTGGGGGGGTCCGAACTATGGCTACACCTTC. Protein: CASTNWGGPNYGYTF.

This clone was seen only once. J is TRBJ2-3 and V is TRBV9; no clear D gene. This CDR3 is 13 amino acids long. Trimming took off 4 bases at V and 2 bases at J, with 8 bases between the two ends. Germline V gives CDR1 SGDLS, CDR2 YYNGEE. The CDR3 region is CASSSWATDTQYF. For the CDR3, the DNA is TGTGCCAGCAGCTCCTGGGCCACAGATACGCAGTATTTT.

This chain connects TRBV6-5 to TRBJ2-7, with TRBD2 as a possible D gene (6 bases). Looked up from germline, CDR1 is MNHEY and CDR2 is SVGAGI. The CDR3 length is 14 residues. Between the trimmed V and J ends, which lost 6 bases and 3 bases, there was a span of 15 bases. CDR3 region: CASSKAGPHYEQYF. The CDR3 DNA reads TGTGCCAGCAGCAAGGCGGGACCGCACTACGAGCAGTACTTC.

This clone was seen a single time. The chain couples TRBV7-9 to TRBJ2-3; D perhaps matches TRBD2 (5 bases). CDR1 is SEHNR and CDR2 is FQNEAQ in the germline V gene (reference sequence). The CDR3 has 13 amino acids. V lost 5 bases, J lost 0 bases, and 6 bases lay in between. CDR3 DNA sequence: TGTGCCAGCAGCCGAGGGAGCACAGATACGCAGTATTTT. It yields the protein CASSRGSTDTQYF.